The 12 T cell receptor beta chains reported below all come from one sample, sequenced in a study of cytomegalovirus exposure and HLA in healthy donors. It was with 60 Vbeta and 13 Jbeta primers that the PCR ran. The repertoire was sequenced with immunoSEQ multiplex PCR; TCRdb's copy has only in-frame clones and lacks some. The top ten clones hold roughly 12% of a sample with approximately 100,000 clones, 75% to 80% of them seen once. Source material: PBMCs. The receptors originated from a woman between 35 and 50 years old in good health and CMV-seropositive.

The chain combines TRBV5-1 with TRBJ2-1; D unresolved. This CDR3 contains 13 residues. Per germline, CDR1 SGHRS and CDR2 YFSETQ. The V and J ends lost 6 bases and 2 bases respectively, with 9 bases between them. CDR3 sequence reads: CASTQQPYNEQFF. The CDR3 DNA follows: TGCGCCAGCACCCAACAACCCTACAATGAGCAGTTCTTC.

This chain links TRBV19 with TRBJ2-5, with D tentatively TRBD1 (7 bases). V dropped 5 bases and J dropped 2 bases, with 15 bases sitting between them. The germline CDR1 and CDR2 sequences are LNHDA and SQIVND (reference sequence). CDR3 size: 15 residues. CDR3 bases: TGTGCCAGTAGTGAACAGGGGAGGACTCAAGAGACCCAGTACTTC. It translates to CASSEQGRTQETQYF.

This clone has more than one count but fewer than ten. The rearrangement uses TRBV19 and TRBJ2-1, with TRBD1 as a possible D gene (6 bases). Germline loops: CDR1 LNHDA, CDR2 SQIVND (reference sequence). The CDR3 has 16 amino acids. V lost 5 bases, J lost 10 bases, and 24 bases lay in between. CDR3 in amino acids: CASSLPSRDTPKEQFF. In nucleotides, the CDR3 is TGTGCCAGTAGTCTGCCCTCCCGGGACACCCCTAAGGAGCAGTTCTTC.

The V call is TRBV11-2, the J call TRBJ2-5, with D perhaps TRBD1 (5 bases). The J call may be incorrect, as the DNA end agrees better with TRBJ2-7. The CDR3 extends over 15 amino acids. Germline V gene sequence: CDR1 SGHAT, CDR2 FQNNGV. DNA for the CDR3: TGTGCCAGCAGCTTCTCGACAGCAACTAACTACGAGCAGTACTTC. It is translated as CASSFSTATNYEQYF.

This chain links TRBV18 with TRBJ1-1; 8 nucleotides match TRBD1. Per germline, CDR1 KGHSH and CDR2 LQKENI. Losses at the gene ends were 9 bases for V and 1 base for J; bases not matched to a gene: 7. The CDR3 length is 14 residues. CDR3 sequence reads: CASSPGTGNTEAFF. CDR3 sequence (DNA): TGTGCCAGTTCCCCGGGGACAGGGAACACTGAAGCTTTCTTT.

The CDR3 protein is CASSKGGGSGEQYF. For the CDR3, the DNA is TGTGCCAGCAGCAAAGGGGGTGGATCGGGAGAGCAGTACTTC. The chain uses TRBV9 and TRBJ2-7, with a tentative D call TRBD1 (6 bases). From germline, CDR1 is SGDLS and CDR2 YYNGEE. The CDR3 consists of 14 residues. V lost 4 bases, J lost 7 bases, and 18 bases lay in between.

The rearrangement joins TRBV12-5 to TRBJ2-1; TRBD2 agrees at 11 bases. Per the germline V gene, CDR1 is LGHNT and CDR2 is FRNRAP. The CDR3 length is 18 residues. V was clipped by 6 bases and J by 0 bases; unmatched bases: 10. In DNA form, the CDR3 reads TGTGCTAGTGGCCCCGCCGGGACTAGCGGATTCTCCTACAATGAGCAGTTCTTC. Translation: CASGPAGTSGFSYNEQFF.

The chain combines TRBV6-5 with TRBJ1-6; D unclear. Germline values: CDR1 MNHEY, CDR2 SVGAGI. V was clipped by 1 base and J by 5 bases, with 12 bases between them. The CDR3 totals 16 residues. CDR3 in DNA: TGTGCCAGCAGTTACTTCAGAGGGATGAATAATTCACCCCTCCACTTT. It encodes CASSYFRGMNNSPLHF.

This chain uses TRBV5-6 with TRBJ2-1; D perhaps matches TRBD2 (7 bases). Germline loops: CDR1 SGHDT, CDR2 YYEEEE. Trimming cost V 3 bases and J 8 bases, with 9 bases left between them. This CDR3 spans 12 amino acids. For the CDR3, the DNA is TGTGCCAGCAGCTCCGGGGGGCATGAGCAGTTCTTC. Protein: CASSSGGHEQFF. The whole variable domain, filled in from reference TRBV5-6 and TRBJ2-1, reads DAGVTQSPTHLIKTRGQQVTLRCSPKSGHDTVSWYQQALGQGPQFIFQYYEEEERQRGNFPDRFSGHQFPNYSSELNVNALLLGDSALYLCASSSGGHEQFFGPGTRLTVL.

The J gene is TRBJ2-3, the V gene TRBV4-2; 9 positions agree with TRBD2. CDR3 length: 17 residues. V dropped 4 bases and J dropped 4; count of bases not matched to a gene: 12. Looked up from germline, CDR1 is LGHNA and CDR2 is YNFKEQ. This CDR3 is CASSRSEAGGPADTQYF. The DNA for the CDR3 is TGTGCCAGCAGCCGTTCGGAGGCGGGGGGGCCAGCAGATACGCAGTATTTT.

The V call is TRBV2, the J call TRBJ2-7, with TRBD2 identical over 8 bases. Germline V gives CDR1 SNHLY, CDR2 FYNNEI. This CDR3 comprises 15 residues. After removal of 4 bases from V and 0 bases from J, the junction contained 5 bases not matched to a gene. CDR3 protein: CASSASGGYSYEQYF. CDR3 bases: TGTGCCAGCAGTGCCAGCGGGGGCTACTCCTACGAGCAGTACTTC.

This clone occurred a few times. This chain uses TRBV7-3 with TRBJ1-1; D not resolved. CDR3 size: 15 residues. Germline V CDR1 and CDR2: SGHTA, FQGTGA. V was clipped by 2 bases and J by 4 bases, with 14 bases between them. CDR3 DNA: TGTGCCAGCAGCTTAGGACTCGGGGAGGGCACTGAAGCTTTCTTT. Translated: CASSLGLGEGTEAFF. Together with reference TRBV7-3 and TRBJ1-1, the CDR3 gives the full variable domain: GAGVSQTPSNKVTEKGKYVELRCDPISGHTALYWYRQSLGQGPEFLIYFQGTGAADDSGLPNDRFFAVRPEGSVSTLKIQRTERGDSAVYLCASSLGLGEGTEAFFGQGTRLTVV.